The next 20 T cell receptor beta chains were all read from a single sample in a study of neurological immune-mediated disorders. TCRdb re-called the 5' RACE reads through MiXCR, storing one row per CDR3 protein. The profile shows tens of thousands of distinct CDR3 sequences, 3.8% of them singletons. Sequenced input: PBMCs. These receptors originate from a man between 60 and 75 years old with multiple sclerosis.

This clonotype was counted at least ten times. This chain connects TRBV5-1 to TRBJ2-1; TRBD1 or TRBD2 may be the D gene (5 bases each). CDR3 length: 15 residues. Germline values: CDR1 SGHRS, CDR2 YFSETQ. The V gene lost 4 bases and the J gene lost 5 bases, with 16 bases spanning the gap. The CDR3 loop reads CASSPRARDDNEQFF. The CDR3 coding sequence is TGCGCCAGCAGCCCACGGGCCAGGGACGACAATGAGCAGTTCTTC.

This clonotype was seen at least ten times. V and J are TRBV3-1 and TRBJ2-2, with a possible D match to TRBD2 (5 bases). V was pared by 1 base and J by 0 bases, with 12 bases between. Per germline, CDR1 LGHDT and CDR2 YNNKEL (reference sequence). This CDR3 region has 17 residues. The CDR3 DNA is TGTGCCAGCAGCCAAGTTGGACTGCACGCGAACACCGGGGAGCTGTTTTTT. Translated, it gives CASSQVGLHANTGELFF.

This clonotype has only a few counts. A much bigger clone sits one base away, suggesting this may be a read error. J is TRBJ2-5 and V is TRBV5-1, with D perhaps matching TRBD1 or TRBD2 (6 bases each). CDR1 SGHRS and CDR2 YFSETQ come from the germline V gene. The CDR3 runs 13 residues. Trimming removed 7 bases from V and 5 bases from J, with 15 bases in between. The CDR3 spells CASGPTGAETQYF. The CDR3 DNA reads TGCGCCAGCGGCCCCACGGGGGCTGAGACCCAGTACTTC.

Ten or more counts support this clonotype. This sequence joins TRBV20-1 and TRBJ2-1; TRBD2 matches at 11 bases. This CDR3 contains 16 residues. Trimming removed 3 bases from V and 3 bases from J; junction bases left unmatched: 7. The germline V gene encodes CDR1 DFQATT and CDR2 SNEGSKA (reference sequence). Here the CDR3 reads CSASAPGLAVYNEQFF. The CDR3, as DNA: TGCAGTGCTAGTGCCCCGGGACTAGCGGTCTACAATGAGCAGTTCTTC.

The table lists this clonotype with many counts. The chain has TRBV7-8 and TRBJ2-5; perhaps D is TRBD1 or TRBD2 (5 bases each). This CDR3 spans 14 amino acids. Germline V gene sequence: CDR1 SGHVS, CDR2 FQNEAQ. V was trimmed by 3 bases and J by 5 bases, leaving 13 bases between them. The DNA of the CDR3 is TGTGCCAGCAGCTTGGGGGTGTTTCGGGAGACCCAGTACTTC. Translated: CASSLGVFRETQYF.

This clonotype was detected many times. The rearrangement uses TRBV20-1 and TRBJ2-1, with TRBD2 matching 10 bases. V shed 6 bases, J shed 4 bases, and the junction held 9 bases outside the gene matches. CDR1 and CDR2 from the germline V gene are DFQATT and SNEGSKA (reference sequence). The CDR3 runs 15 residues. The CDR3 nucleotides read TGCAGTGCGTCCTCTAGCGGGAGCAATTACAATGAGCAGTTCTTC. Translating it yields CSASSSGSNYNEQFF.

This clonotype was detected many times. The chain uses TRBV15 and TRBJ2-1; unclear D gene. Germline loops: CDR1 LNHNV, CDR2 YYDKDF (reference sequence). The ends were cut back, 0 bases at V and 0 bases at J, with 6 bases in the middle. This CDR3 region has 15 residues. The CDR3 loop reads CATSRDRSSYNEQFF. The CDR3 DNA sequence: TGTGCCACCAGCAGAGATCGGTCCTCCTACAATGAGCAGTTCTTC. Full variable domain (outside the CDR3, taken from reference TRBV15 and TRBJ2-1): DAMVIQNPRYQVTQFGKPVTLSCSQTLNHNVMYWYQQKSSQAPKLLFHYYDKDFNNEADTPDNFQSRRPNTSFCFLDIRSPGLGDTAMYLCATSRDRSSYNEQFFGPGTRLTVL.

This clonotype has at least ten counts. The chain is built from TRBV27 and TRBJ2-7; 8 nucleotides line up with TRBD1. This CDR3 is 14 amino acids long. The ends lost 5 bases at V and 5 bases at J; junction bases unmatched: 8. The V gene's germline CDR1 is MNHEY and CDR2 SMNVEV (reference sequence). The CDR3 loop is CASSPRGQGHEQYF. The CDR3, as DNA: TGTGCCAGCAGTCCTCGCGGACAGGGTCACGAGCAGTACTTC.

This clonotype came up many times. V and J are TRBV24-1 and TRBJ2-2; D remains ambiguous. CDR3 length: 14 residues. Trimming pared 5 bases from V and 5 bases from J, leaving 11 bases between. Germline V gene sequence: CDR1 KGHDR, CDR2 SFDVKD. In nucleotides, the CDR3 is TGTGCCACCAGTGGTGCCATTTCAACCGGGGAGCTGTTTTTT. This gives the protein CATSGAISTGELFF.

In this sample, this clonotype turned up many times. The chain carries TRBV20-1 and TRBJ1-1; 10 nucleotides line up with TRBD1. V was clipped by 2 bases and J by 1 base; unmatched bases: 7. From germline, CDR1 is DFQATT and CDR2 SNEGSKA (reference sequence). CDR3 length equals 16 residues. The CDR3 here is CSARHPGQGKNTEAFF. The CDR3 DNA reads as TGCAGTGCTAGACACCCGGGACAGGGGAAGAACACTGAAGCTTTCTTT.

This clonotype has at least ten counts. This chain joins TRBV10-3 and TRBJ1-5; D unclear. Trimming cost V 5 bases and J 5 bases, with 10 bases left between them. This CDR3 is built from 13 residues. Germline lookup yields CDR1 ENHRY and CDR2 SYGVKD. CDR3 sequence (DNA): TGTGCCATCAGTCCTCGGTCCGATCAGCCCCAGCATTTT. As protein: CAISPRSDQPQHF.

In its sample, this clonotype was seen many times. This chain connects TRBV7-6 to TRBJ2-1; no reliable D call. This CDR3 has 14 amino acids. Germline V lookup: CDR1 SGHVS, CDR2 FNYEAQ. Trimming took off 0 bases at V and 13 bases at J, with 16 bases between the two ends. The CDR3, as DNA: TGTGCCAGCAGCTTAGCTCGGCCAACCGAACCCCAGTTCTTC. This encodes CASSLARPTEPQFF.

This clonotype was counted at least ten times. This chain uses TRBV20-1 with TRBJ2-2; D may be TRBD1 or TRBD2 (6 bases each). The germline V gene has CDR1 DFQATT and CDR2 SNEGSKA (reference sequence). V lost 4 bases to trimming and J lost 5 bases, with 11 bases between them. The CDR3 is 13 residues long. The DNA for the CDR3 is TGCAGTGCTACTCGAGGGGGGACCGGGGAGCTGTTTTTT. It translates to CSATRGGTGELFF.

This clonotype showed up many times. The chain has TRBV5-1 and TRBJ1-1, with D unresolved. The germline V and J ends were trimmed by 0 bases and 0 bases, with 6 bases remaining between them. Germline CDR1 and CDR2: SGHRS and YFSETQ. This CDR3 spans 14 amino acids. CDR3 loop: CASSLGVLNTEAFF. The CDR3 coding sequence is TGCGCCAGCAGCTTGGGGGTGTTGAACACTGAAGCTTTCTTT.

The sample holds many counts of this clonotype. V gene TRBV3-1 combines with J gene TRBJ2-7; D gene uncertain. The germline CDR1 and CDR2 sequences are LGHDT and YNNKEL (reference sequence). The V end lost 2 bases, the J end lost 6 bases, and 5 bases lay between the germline ends. The CDR3 runs to 11 residues. DNA of the CDR3: TGTGCCAGCAGCCAACTTGGCGAGCAGTACTTC. Residues: CASSQLGEQYF.

There are many counts of this clonotype. CDR3 sequence: CASSQLRNTDTQYF. The DNA of the CDR3 is TGTGCCAGTAGTCAACTAAGAAACACAGATACGCAGTATTTT. The chain is built from TRBV19 and TRBJ2-3, with D hard to call. V gave up 5 bases and J gave up 2 bases, with 11 bases separating them. This CDR3 comprises 14 residues. Germline values: CDR1 LNHDA, CDR2 SQIVND (reference sequence).

This clonotype was detected a few times. This may stem from a read error, because a much larger clone lies one nucleotide away. V usage is TRBV27 and J usage is TRBJ1-4, with TRBD1 as a possible D gene (6 bases). CDR1 is MNHEY, CDR2 SMNVEV, per germline (reference sequence). The ends were cut back, 6 bases at V and 6 bases at J, with 17 bases in the middle. There are 15 residues in the CDR3. This CDR3 is CASSYTGTFYEKLFF. As DNA, the CDR3 is TGTGCCAGCAGCTATACCGGGACATTTTATGAAAAACTGTTTTTT.

Ten or more counts support this clonotype. This chain joins TRBV20-1 and TRBJ1-2; 9 bases line up with TRBD1. CDR1 and CDR2 (germline): DFQATT, SNEGSKA (reference sequence). This CDR3 region has 12 residues. In DNA, the CDR3 is TGCAGCTACAGGGGGCGGGACTATGGCTACACCTTC. Encoded protein: CSYRGRDYGYTF.

This clonotype was detected many times. The genes are TRBV20-1 and TRBJ2-2; tentative D call: TRBD1 (5 bases). V was shortened by 5 bases and J by 5 bases, with 18 bases between the two germline ends. The CDR3 loop spans 15 amino acids. The germline CDR1 and CDR2 sequences are DFQATT and SNEGSKA (reference sequence). Here the CDR3 reads CSAGAPGAETGELFF. DNA for the CDR3: TGCAGTGCTGGGGCACCAGGAGCAGAGACCGGGGAGCTGTTTTTT.

The chain recombines TRBV5-1 with TRBJ2-5; 12 bases are a match to TRBD2. The length of the CDR3 is 18 residues. Germline V CDR1 and CDR2: SGHRS, YFSETQ. With 3 bases clipped from V and 5 bases from J, the junction kept 14 bases outside the gene matches. In DNA form, the CDR3 reads TGCGCCAGCAGCTCCCCACCGGGACTAGCGGGCCGGGCGGAGACCCAGTACTTC. It specifies CASSSPPGLAGRAETQYF.